Below, 26 T cell receptor beta chains from the same sample are listed, as sequenced in a study of T-cell reconstitution after alpha-beta-depleted transplantation in children. Library preparation (for TCRbeta) was performed with unique molecular identifiers. MiXCR was run by TCRdb on the PCR reads, yielding one entry per CDR3 protein. The data show hundreds of thousands of distinct CDR3 sequences, roughly 24% seen once. Sequences were derived from PBMCs, mostly from graft donor cells, sampled 360 days after TCRalphabeta/CD19-depleted stem cell transplant. These receptors came from a boy in the first two years of life who had a stem cell transplant for acute myeloid leukemia, so the T cells may come from the graft donor.

In this sample, this clonotype turned up a few times. This chain uses TRBV5-1 with TRBJ2-1; 7 bases fit TRBD1. With 1 base clipped from V and 5 bases from J, the junction kept 6 bases outside the gene matches. Germline V gives CDR1 SGHRS, CDR2 YFSETQ. The CDR3 runs to 15 residues. In DNA form, the CDR3 reads TGCGCCAGCAGCTTGCTGGACAGGCCCAACAATGAGCAGTTCTTC. Translating it yields CASSLLDRPNNEQFF.

The rearrangement uses TRBV7-6 and TRBJ1-5; D gene ambiguous. This CDR3 has 13 residues. The germline V gene encodes CDR1 SGHVS and CDR2 FNYEAQ. V was cut by 3 bases and J by 3 bases, with 6 bases left in between. The DNA for the CDR3 is TGTGCCAGCAGCTTGGATTACAATCAGCCCCAGCATTTT. Its translation is CASSLDYNQPQHF.

The table lists this clonotype with many counts. V is TRBV20-1 and J is TRBJ1-1; TRBD1 matches at 8 bases. V lost 5 bases to trimming and J lost 5 bases; unmatched junction nucleotides: 4. The germline gives CDR1 DFQATT, CDR2 SNEGSKA (reference sequence). This CDR3 comprises 12 residues. The CDR3 here is CSAPQGGTEAFF. Here the CDR3 DNA reads TGCAGTGCTCCACAGGGGGGGACTGAAGCTTTCTTT.

A few counts support this clonotype. The chain carries TRBV19 and TRBJ1-5; the match to TRBD1 covers 9 bases. Germline lookup yields CDR1 LNHDA and CDR2 SQIVND (reference sequence). V shed 5 bases and J 1 base; nucleotides not matched to a gene: 6. The CDR3 spans 16 residues. The CDR3 DNA reads as TGTGCCAGTAGTCCCGACGGGACAGGGAGCAATCAGCCCCAGCATTTT. Translation: CASSPDGTGSNQPQHF.

This clonotype showed up many times. The DNA for the CDR3 is TGCGCCAGCAGCTTGGAACTAGCGGGGAATGAGCAGTTCTTC. Its protein product is CASSLELAGNEQFF. V is TRBV5-1 and J is TRBJ2-1; 10 bases match TRBD2. V shed 0 bases, J shed 7 bases, and the junction held 1 base outside the gene matches. This CDR3 comprises 14 residues. Germline loops: CDR1 SGHRS, CDR2 YFSETQ.

The DNA for the CDR3 is TGTGCCAGCAGTCCGGACTGGGGCGGGGAGCTGTTTTTT. Protein sequence: CASSPDWGGELFF. The chain is built from TRBV27 and TRBJ2-2; tentatively, D is TRBD2 (5 bases). Germline lookup yields CDR1 MNHEY and CDR2 SMNVEV (reference sequence). The CDR3 contains 13 residues. The ends were cut back, 5 bases at V and 7 bases at J, with 11 bases in the middle.

This clonotype was picked up many times. The genes are TRBV2 and TRBJ1-4; weak D call: TRBD1 (6 bases). Per the germline V gene, CDR1 is SNHLY and CDR2 is FYNNEI. The CDR3 length is 12 residues. V was pared by 9 bases and J by 5 bases, with 10 bases between. CDR3 protein: CARRQENEKLFF. The CDR3 DNA reads TGTGCCAGGAGACAGGAGAATGAAAAACTGTTTTTT.

The CDR3 sequence is CASTREGSGANVLTF. Here the CDR3 DNA reads TGTGCCAGCACCCGAGAGGGCTCTGGGGCCAACGTCCTGACTTTC. This rearrangement joins TRBV28 to TRBJ2-6; D is perhaps TRBD2 (5 bases). Trimming took off 7 bases at V and 0 bases at J, with 10 bases between the two ends. The CDR3 covers 15 residues. The V gene's germline CDR1 is MDHEN and CDR2 SYDVKM.

This chain joins TRBV20-1 and TRBJ1-1, with 7 bases identical to TRBD1. This CDR3 comprises 14 residues. CDR1 and CDR2 from the germline V gene are DFQATT and SNEGSKA (reference sequence). V was clipped by 5 bases and J by 4 bases; unmatched bases: 10. CDR3 nucleotides: TGCAGTGCTCCCTCTGGGAACAGGGGCACTGAAGCTTTCTTT. Its translation: CSAPSGNRGTEAFF.

Many counts were recorded for this clonotype. V is TRBV29-1 and J is TRBJ2-5; 8 bases match TRBD2. The V gene end was trimmed by 4 bases and the J gene end by 4 bases; junction bases not matched to a gene: 5. CDR3 length: 13 residues. Germline CDR1 SQVTM, CDR2 ANQGSEA. The CDR3 region has the DNA TGCAGCGTTGGGACTAGCCCAGGAGAGACCCAGTACTTC. Protein sequence: CSVGTSPGETQYF.

This clonotype was detected only a few times. This chain links TRBV20-1 with TRBJ2-3; 12 nucleotides match TRBD2. V shed 0 bases and J 11 bases; nucleotides not matched to a gene: 12. The CDR3 sequence is 16 residues long. Per germline, CDR1 DFQATT and CDR2 SNEGSKA (reference sequence). CDR3 sequence reads: CSARDPTSGGRMEQYF. The DNA of the CDR3 is TGCAGTGCTAGAGATCCGACTAGCGGGGGCCGCATGGAGCAGTATTTT.

The rearrangement joins TRBV6-2 or TRBV6-3 to TRBJ2-1, with a weak D call TRBD1 (6 bases). Germline-derived CDR1 and CDR2 are MNHEY and SVGEGT. The CDR3 extends over 13 amino acids. V dropped 5 bases and J dropped 4 bases, with 9 bases sitting between them. The CDR3 here is CASSTGQYNEQFF. The CDR3 DNA sequence: TGTGCCAGCAGTACCGGACAGTACAATGAGCAGTTCTTC.

The chain uses TRBV6-1 and TRBJ1-6; possibly TRBD1 for D (6 bases). The CDR3 is made up of 15 amino acids. Germline lookup yields CDR1 MNHNS and CDR2 SASEGT. With 5 bases removed from V and 9 bases from J, the gap between germline ends came to 17 bases. CDR3 region: CASSPVGGGSSPLHF. As DNA, the CDR3 is TGTGCCAGCAGTCCGGTTGGGGGCGGGAGTTCACCCCTCCACTTT.

Turning to this clonotype: One end of the junction is discordant with germline, which a read error may explain. V gene TRBV29-1 combines with J gene TRBJ2-7; D is uncertain. The CDR3 contains 14 residues. The V gene's germline CDR1 is SQVTM and CDR2 ANQGSEA. As DNA, the CDR3 is TGCAGCGTGGAAGAGAGTAGCCCCTCCTACGAGCAGTACTTC. It is translated as CSVEESSPSYEQYF.

This clonotype appeared a few times. The CDR3 nucleotides read TGTGCCAGCAGTGAGTCGGGACGGAACTATGGCTACACCTTC. Amino acids: CASSESGRNYGYTF. This sequence joins TRBV12-3 or TRBV12-4 and TRBJ1-2; possibly TRBD1 for D (5 bases). CDR3 length: 14 amino acids. Trimming removed 5 bases at V and 2 bases at J, with 12 bases between.

V is TRBV20-1 and J is TRBJ2-3; 10 bases match TRBD2. Germline-derived CDR1 and CDR2 are DFQATT and SNEGSKA (reference sequence). The J segment lost 2 bases and the V segment lost 3 bases, leaving 5 bases of the junction unmatched. This CDR3 is 15 amino acids long. For the CDR3, the DNA is TGCAGTGCTAGTGCCCTAGCGGGGGACACAGATACGCAGTATTTT. Translation: CSASALAGDTDTQYF.

This chain joins TRBV6-1 and TRBJ1-3; D ambiguous. This CDR3 comprises 13 residues. The V and J ends lost 7 bases and 4 bases respectively, with 11 bases between them. Germline loops: CDR1 MNHNS, CDR2 SASEGT. CDR3 sequence (DNA): TGTGCCAGCACCGGAAATTCGGGAAACACCATATATTTT. Translating it yields CASTGNSGNTIYF.

At least ten counts were recorded for this clonotype. The rearrangement links TRBV29-1 to TRBJ2-3; D is possibly TRBD1 or TRBD2 (5 bases each). The CDR3 extends over 11 amino acids. Germline V CDR1 and CDR2: SQVTM, ANQGSEA. Trimming removed 7 bases at V and 6 bases at J, with 11 bases between. The CDR3 sequence is CSGGWGDTQYF. CDR3 sequence (DNA): TGCAGCGGGGGATGGGGGGATACGCAGTATTTT.

This clonotype was recorded a few times. This chain joins TRBV6-4 and TRBJ2-1; 9 nucleotides align to TRBD1. From germline, CDR1 is MRHNA and CDR2 SNTAGT. There are 15 residues in the CDR3. The V and J ends lost 8 bases and 6 bases, in that order; junction bases with no gene match: 11. CDR3 protein: CASSPSGTGFNEQFF. In DNA form, the CDR3 reads TGTGCCAGCTCACCCTCCGGGACAGGGTTCAATGAGCAGTTCTTC.

This clonotype showed up just a few times. This chain joins TRBV29-1 and TRBJ1-2; D not resolved. Germline V gene data show CDR1 as SQVTM and CDR2 as ANQGSEA. This CDR3 has 15 amino acids. V was cut by 0 bases and J by 3 bases, with 14 bases left in between. The CDR3 region has the DNA TGCAGCGTTGAAGATCCCGACATCCCATACTATGGCTACACCTTC. Its protein product is CSVEDPDIPYYGYTF.

This clonotype has at least ten counts. This chain uses TRBV20-1 with TRBJ1-2; D gene unclear. The germline V gene encodes CDR1 DFQATT and CDR2 SNEGSKA (reference sequence). The CDR3 consists of 13 residues. The V gene lost 2 bases and the J gene lost 3 bases, with 10 bases spanning the gap. DNA for the CDR3: TGCAGTGCTAGATTCGGGAGCGACTATGGCTACACCTTC. Amino acids: CSARFGSDYGYTF.

The table lists this clonotype with many counts. The chain uses TRBV7-8 and TRBJ1-2; weak D call: TRBD1 (6 bases). Trimming removed 4 bases from V and 6 bases from J, with 21 bases in between. The CDR3 extends over 16 amino acids. Germline assignment: CDR1 SGHVS and CDR2 FQNEAQ. CDR3 loop: CASSYPGEGGRNGYTF. DNA for the CDR3: TGTGCCAGCAGCTATCCGGGGGAGGGGGGGAGAAATGGCTACACCTTC.

The sample holds a few counts of this clonotype. The CDR3 is CASSEGDRVGSYGYTF. DNA for the CDR3: TGTGCCAGCAGCGAAGGGGACAGGGTAGGAAGCTATGGCTACACCTTC. The chain joins TRBV7-9 to TRBJ1-2, with TRBD1 identical over 9 bases. The CDR3 is 16 residues long. Losses at the gene ends were 5 bases for V and 4 bases for J; bases not matched to a gene: 11. The germline CDR1 and CDR2 sequences are SEHNR and FQNEAQ (reference sequence).

The chain combines TRBV12-3 or TRBV12-4 with TRBJ2-1, with 9 bases identical to TRBD2. There are 17 residues in the CDR3. Trimming at V came to 9 bases and at J to 12 bases, leaving 24 bases not matched to a gene. Here the CDR3 DNA reads TGTGCCAGTACCGGGGAGGTGAGACTAGCGGAGGACGCCCGGCAGTTCTTC. Amino acid sequence: CASTGEVRLAEDARQFF.

This clonotype was seen only a few times. The chain recombines TRBV29-1 with TRBJ1-2; TRBD1 aligns across 7 bases. After removal of 6 bases from V and 4 bases from J, the junction contained 8 bases not matched to a gene. This CDR3 has 13 amino acids. From germline, CDR1 is SQVTM and CDR2 ANQGSEA. CDR3 in amino acids: CSVDREGTYGYTF. The CDR3 DNA sequence: TGCAGCGTCGACAGGGAGGGGACCTATGGCTACACCTTC.

In its sample, this clonotype was seen a few times. The V and J genes are TRBV29-1 and TRBJ1-2; 7 nucleotides align to TRBD1. CDR1 is SQVTM and CDR2 is ANQGSEA in the germline V gene. This CDR3 contains 13 residues. V lost 4 bases, J lost 7 bases, and 9 bases stayed unmatched. The CDR3, as DNA: TGCAGCGTTGGTAGCAGGGGGGTCTTTGGCTACACCTTC. It codes for CSVGSRGVFGYTF.